This T cell receptor (beta chain) emerged from a study of T cell responses to AZD1222 COVID-19 vaccine. The table came from immunoSEQ multiplex PCR; TCRdb's copy has only in-frame clones and leaves some out. The sample consists of around 140,000 clones, 65% to 90% of them appearing once. As to this clone: The antigen remains unidentified.

This CDR3 comprises 18 residues. The trim removed 0 bases at V and 3 bases at J, leaving 11 bases unmatched. Germline lookup yields CDR1 ENHRY and CDR2 SYGVKD. Study-wide points: Every sample of the repertoires postdated the peak T cell response. Baseline seropositivity occurred in only 5 to 7 AZD1222 recipients. Most donors were white British, females outnumbered males, and clonal diversity was possibly underestimated. After two AZD1222 doses, spike-specific TCR breadth and depth rose versus day 0.

This TCR came from an adult who received the MenACWY meningococcal vaccine as a control. This chain joins TRBV10-3 and TRBJ2-7; 10 nucleotides match TRBD2. Sequencing used peripheral blood, obtained 28 days after the second dose of the MenACWY control vaccine. The CDR3 loop reads CAISESMEAGGIFYEQYF. In DNA form, the CDR3 reads TGTGCCATCAGTGAGTCAATGGAAGCGGGAGGGATCTTCTACGAGCAGTACTTC.